This is a list of T cell receptor beta chains from one sample in a study of shared clonotypes between healthy human individuals. Generated by immunoSEQ multiplex PCR, the TCRdb table keeps only in-frame clones and is missing some. The table lists roughly 1 million clones, under 80% of them singletons. Sequenced: memory CD4+ T cells sorted from blood. These receptors all stem from a man between 18 and 29 years old in good health. CDR3s include the opening cysteine and the closing phenylalanine or tryptophan. A D gene is named only where the DNA matches it firmly. Clone size appears in some rows only: once, few, many, or a class for an expanded clone.

D,J,size,V,DNA,CDR3
TRBD1,TRBJ2-7,once,TRBV19,TGTGCCAGTAGACAGGGGATGGGCGAGCAGTACTTC,CASRQGMGEQYF
TRBD1,TRBJ2-2,.,TRBV18,TGTGCCAGCTCACTTACCGGGACAGGGATTGCCGGGGAGCTGTTTTTT,CASSLTGTGIAGELFF
.,TRBJ1-5,.,TRBV2,TGTGCCTCGGCGACGGGGGGCGCGAAGCAGCCCCAGCATTTT,CASATGGAKQPQHF
.,TRBJ1-2,.,TRBV5-1,TGCGCCACCGGAATAGATTATGGCTACACCTTC,CATGIDYGYTF
TRBD2,TRBJ2-1,few,TRBV7-2,TGTGCCAGCAGCTTGGGGGCTAGCGGGAGGAACTCCTACAATGAGCAGTTCTTC,CASSLGASGRNSYNEQFF
TRBD2,TRBJ2-5,.,TRBV7-2,TGTGCCAGCAGCTTACAAAGGACTAGCGGGAGCGAGACCCAGTACTTC,CASSLQRTSGSETQYF
.,TRBJ2-7,.,TRBV2,TGTGCCAGCAGTGAAGGCGTCTCCGAGCAGTACTTC,CASSEGVSEQYF
.,TRBJ2-1,.,TRBV11-2,TGTGCCAGCAGCTTATCCGGATTCTACAATGAGCAGTTCTTC,CASSLSGFYNEQFF
.,TRBJ2-5,.,TRBV5-1,TGCGCCAGCAGCTTGGCCGGCCAGGGACGTGGCCAAGAGACCCAGTACTTC,CASSLAGQGRGQETQYF
.,TRBJ1-1,.,TRBV4-1,TGCGCCAGCAGCCACGGTTTCGAGGGGACTGAAGCTTTCTTT,CASSHGFEGTEAFF
.,TRBJ1-5,.,TRBV4-3,TGCGCCAGCAGCCAAGACAGGGGCAATCAGCCCCAGCATTTT,CASSQDRGNQPQHF
.,TRBJ1-3,.,TRBV6-5,TGTGCCAGCAGTTCTACAGCTAGCTCTGGAAACACCATATATTTT,CASSSTASSGNTIYF
.,TRBJ1-2,many,TRBV30,TGTGCCTGGAGTGTATATCATGGCTACACCTTC,CAWSVYHGYTF
.,TRBJ2-4,.,TRBV21-1,TGTGCCAGCAGCGCCAGACAGGGGGCGGAAAACATTCAGTACTTC,CASSARQGAENIQYF
.,TRBJ2-1,many,TRBV7-3,TGTGCCAGCAGCTTATCAGTGGGTTCCTACAATGAGCAGTTCTTC,CASSLSVGSYNEQFF
.,TRBJ1-1,.,TRBV5-4,TGTGCCAGCAGCTTTCGGGGCGCGAACACTGAAGCTTTCTTT,CASSFRGANTEAFF
.,TRBJ2-7,.,TRBV6-5,TGTGCCAGTTCAACGTCCTACGAGCAGTACTTC,CASSTSYEQYF
TRBD2,TRBJ2-1,.,TRBV7-2,TGTGCCAGCAGTAACCCCCTGGGACGGGGGGGTGTAGGTGAGCAGTTCTTC,CASSNPLGRGGVGEQFF
.,TRBJ1-5,.,TRBV11-2,TGTGCCAGCAGCTTAGGGGGTTCAGGGGTCATACAGATTAATCAGCCCCAGCATTTT,CASSLGGSGVIQINQPQHF
TRBD1,TRBJ1-1,.,TRBV15,TGTGCCACCAGCAGGGACAGGGGGCTCAACACTGAAGCTTTCTTT,CATSRDRGLNTEAFF
.,TRBJ2-6,few,TRBV27,TGTGCCAGCAGTCTCCACACTAGGGTTATCCCTGGGGCCAACGTCCTGACTTTC,CASSLHTRVIPGANVLTF
.,TRBJ1-2,.,TRBV6-6,TGTGCCAGCAGTTACGGCGGGGGTGGCTACACCTTC,CASSYGGGGYTF
TRBD2,TRBJ2-7,.,TRBV5-4,TGTGCCAGCAGCCCGGGACTAGCGGGAAGTTACGAGCAGTACTTC,CASSPGLAGSYEQYF
TRBD1,TRBJ2-5,.,TRBV5-5,TGTGCCAGCAGCGTTGAGGGACAGGGGGTACAGACCCAGTACTTC,CASSVEGQGVQTQYF
.,TRBJ2-3,.,TRBV5-1,TGCGCCAGCAGCTCGTCGGGGTCCGGGGATACGCAGTATTTT,CASSSSGSGDTQYF
.,TRBJ2-1,.,TRBV29-1,TGCAGCGTTGCGGAGTCTACAATGAGCTTGGTCTTC,CSVAESTMSLVF
TRBD1,TRBJ2-5,.,TRBV11-2,TGTGCCAGCAGCCCAAGACAGGGGGCGGGAGAGACCCAGTACTTC,CASSPRQGAGETQYF